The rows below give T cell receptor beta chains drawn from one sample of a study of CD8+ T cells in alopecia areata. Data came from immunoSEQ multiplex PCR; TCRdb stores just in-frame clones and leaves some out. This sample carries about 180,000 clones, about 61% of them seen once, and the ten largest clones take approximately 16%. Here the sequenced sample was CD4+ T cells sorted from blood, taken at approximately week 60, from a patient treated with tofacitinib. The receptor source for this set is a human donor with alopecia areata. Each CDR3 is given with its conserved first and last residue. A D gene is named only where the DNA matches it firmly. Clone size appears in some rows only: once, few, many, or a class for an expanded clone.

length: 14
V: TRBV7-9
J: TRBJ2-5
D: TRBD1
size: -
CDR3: CASSFGQGYETQYF
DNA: TGTGCCAGCAGTTTCGGACAGGGCTACGAGACCCAGTACTTC

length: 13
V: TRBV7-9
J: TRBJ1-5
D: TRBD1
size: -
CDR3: CASSAGGTSPQHF
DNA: TGTGCCAGCAGTGCAGGGGGTACTTCGCCCCAGCATTTT

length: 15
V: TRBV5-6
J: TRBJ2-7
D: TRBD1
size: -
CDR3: CASSSPDRALYEQYF
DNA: TGTGCCAGCAGCTCCCCCGACAGGGCGCTCTACGAGCAGTACTTC

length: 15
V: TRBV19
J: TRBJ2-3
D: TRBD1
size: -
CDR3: CASTPDRVDTDTQYF
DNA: TGTGCCAGTACCCCGGACAGGGTGGACACAGATACGCAGTATTTT

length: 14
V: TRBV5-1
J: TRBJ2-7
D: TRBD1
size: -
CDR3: CASSQGSGQAEQYF
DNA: TGCGCCAGCAGCCAAGGGTCGGGACAGGCCGAGCAGTACTTC

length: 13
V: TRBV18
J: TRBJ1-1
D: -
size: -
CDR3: CASSEGQNTEAFF
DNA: TGTGCCAGCTCAGAGGGCCAGAACACTGAAGCTTTCTTT

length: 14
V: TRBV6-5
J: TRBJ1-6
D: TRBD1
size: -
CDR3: CASSERQGNSPLHF
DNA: TGTGCCAGCAGTGAAAGACAGGGTAACTCACCCCTCCACTTT

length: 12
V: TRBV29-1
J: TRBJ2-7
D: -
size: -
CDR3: CSVQSRSYEQYF
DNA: TGCAGCGTCCAAAGCCGCTCCTACGAGCAGTACTTC

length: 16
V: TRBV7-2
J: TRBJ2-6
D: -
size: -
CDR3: CASSPGGTSGANVLTF
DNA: TGTGCCAGCAGCCCGGGTGGAACGTCTGGGGCCAACGTCCTGACTTTC

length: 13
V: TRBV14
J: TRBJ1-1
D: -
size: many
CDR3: CASSPTLSTEAFF
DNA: TGTGCCAGCAGCCCAACCCTTAGCACTGAAGCTTTCTTT

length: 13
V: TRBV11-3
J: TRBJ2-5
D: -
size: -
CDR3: CASAGRGRETQYF
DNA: TGTGCCAGCGCTGGTCGAGGGCGAGAGACCCAGTACTTC

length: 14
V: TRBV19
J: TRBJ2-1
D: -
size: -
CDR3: CASTWRASYNEQFF
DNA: TGTGCCAGTACCTGGAGGGCGTCTTACAATGAGCAGTTCTTC

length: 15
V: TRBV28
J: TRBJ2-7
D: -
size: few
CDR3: CASSPGQRFSYEQYF
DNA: TGTGCCAGCAGTCCCGGACAGAGGTTCTCCTACGAGCAGTACTTC

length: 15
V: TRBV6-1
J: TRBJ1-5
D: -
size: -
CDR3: CASSEGGRGNQPQHF
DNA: TGTGCCAGCAGTGAAGGGGGAAGAGGAAACCAGCCCCAGCATTTT

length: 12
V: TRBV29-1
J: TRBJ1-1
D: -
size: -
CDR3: CSVYPGGTEAFF
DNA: TGCAGCGTTTACCCCGGGGGCACTGAAGCTTTCTTT

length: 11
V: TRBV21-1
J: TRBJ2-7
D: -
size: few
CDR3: CASSSPPEQYF
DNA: TGTGCCAGCAGCTCCCCTCCCGAGCAGTACTTC

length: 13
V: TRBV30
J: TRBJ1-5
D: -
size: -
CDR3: CAWSVDAGRTRTF
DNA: TGTGCCTGGAGTGTAGACGCCGGCAGGACCCGAACTTTT

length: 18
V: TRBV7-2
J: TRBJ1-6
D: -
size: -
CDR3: CASSRQGLSDPYNSPLHF
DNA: TGTGCCAGCAGCCGCCAGGGACTTTCGGATCCATATAATTCACCCCTCCACTTT

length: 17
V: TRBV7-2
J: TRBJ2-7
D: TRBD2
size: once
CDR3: CASSLAGLAGVSYEQYF
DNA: TGTGCCAGCAGCTTAGCCGGACTAGCGGGGGTCTCCTACGAGCAGTACTTC

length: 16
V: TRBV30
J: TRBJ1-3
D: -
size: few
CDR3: CAWSVGGLHSGNTIYF
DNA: TGTGCCTGGAGTGTAGGGGGTTTACACTCTGGAAACACCATATATTTT

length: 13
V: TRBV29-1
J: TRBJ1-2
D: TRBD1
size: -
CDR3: CSVEQGAGYGYTF
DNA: TGCAGCGTTGAACAGGGGGCCGGCTATGGCTACACCTTC

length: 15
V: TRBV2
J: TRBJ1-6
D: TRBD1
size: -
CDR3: CASSTDRVGNSPLHF
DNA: TGTGCCAGCAGTACCGACAGGGTGGGAAATTCACCCCTCCACTTT

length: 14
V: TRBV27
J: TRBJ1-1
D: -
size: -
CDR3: CASSLSPLPTEAFF
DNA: TGTGCCAGCAGTTTATCCCCTCTCCCCACTGAAGCTTTCTTT

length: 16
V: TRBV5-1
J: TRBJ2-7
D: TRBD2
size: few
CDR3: CASSLSPGLAGTEQYF
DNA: TGCGCCAGCAGCCTGAGTCCTGGACTAGCGGGCACCGAGCAGTACTTC

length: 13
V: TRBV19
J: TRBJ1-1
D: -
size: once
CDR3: CASSRTGKAEAFF
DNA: TGTGCCAGTAGTCGAACAGGGAAGGCTGAAGCTTTCTTT

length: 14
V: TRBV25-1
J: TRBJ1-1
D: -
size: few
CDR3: CASSEYGQGTEAFF
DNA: TGTGCCAGCAGTGAATACGGTCAGGGTACTGAAGCTTTCTTT

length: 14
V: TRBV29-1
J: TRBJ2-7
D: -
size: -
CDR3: CSVDLAGGNDEQYF
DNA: TGCAGCGTTGATCTTGCCGGGGGCAACGACGAGCAGTACTTC